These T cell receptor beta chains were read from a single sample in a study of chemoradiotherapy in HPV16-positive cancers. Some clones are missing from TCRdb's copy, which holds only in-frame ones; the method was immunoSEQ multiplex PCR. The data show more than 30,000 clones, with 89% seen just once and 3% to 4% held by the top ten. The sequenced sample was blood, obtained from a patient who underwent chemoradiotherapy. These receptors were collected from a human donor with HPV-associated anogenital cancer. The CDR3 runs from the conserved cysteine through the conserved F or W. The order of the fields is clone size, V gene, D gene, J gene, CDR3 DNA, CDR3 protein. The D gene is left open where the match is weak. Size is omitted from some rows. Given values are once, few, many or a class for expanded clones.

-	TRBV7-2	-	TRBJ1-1	TGTGCCATCAGGGAGCAGGGTGGGATCACTGAAGCTTTCTTT	CAIREQGGITEAFF
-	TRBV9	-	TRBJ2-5	TGTGCCAGCAGCCCGCACGGGGAGACCCAGTACTTC	CASSPHGETQYF
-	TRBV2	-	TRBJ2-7	TGTGCCAGCAGTGTGTCAGGGGTCGGTAACGAGCAGTACTTC	CASSVSGVGNEQYF
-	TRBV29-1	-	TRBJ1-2	TGCAGCGAGACAGATAACTATGGCTACACCTTC	CSETDNYGYTF
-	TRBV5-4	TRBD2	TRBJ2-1	TGTGCCAGCAGCCCAGGGACTAGCATCAACAATGAGCAGTTCTTC	CASSPGTSINNEQFF
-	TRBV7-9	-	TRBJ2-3	TGTGCCAGCAGCCCCTCTATCGGCACAGATACGCAGTATTTT	CASSPSIGTDTQYF
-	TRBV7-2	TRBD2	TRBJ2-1	TGTGCCAGCAGCTCTACTAGCGGCCCCAATGAGCAGTTCTTC	CASSSTSGPNEQFF
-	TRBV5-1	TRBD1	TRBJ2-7	TGCGCCAGCAGCCCGGGACAGTTTTACTACGAGCAGTACTTC	CASSPGQFYYEQYF
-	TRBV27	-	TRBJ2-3	TGTGCCAGCAGTCAGCCCCGGGGGCCCTACACAGATACGCAGTATTTT	CASSQPRGPYTDTQYF
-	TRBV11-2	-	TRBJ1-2	TGTGCCAGCAGCTTAGAGACTAACTATGGCTACACCTTC	CASSLETNYGYTF
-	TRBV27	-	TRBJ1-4	TGTGCCAGCAGTTTTTCAGGGACTAATGAAAAACTGTTTTTT	CASSFSGTNEKLFF
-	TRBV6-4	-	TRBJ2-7	TGTGCCAGCAGTGAAAGGGCAACAGGGCAGTACTTC	CASSERATGQYF
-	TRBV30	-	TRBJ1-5	TGTGCCTGGAGTGAAAGGTACCGGGCCCAGCATTTT	CAWSERYRAQHF
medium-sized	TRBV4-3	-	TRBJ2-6	TGCGCCAGCAGCCAAGCAACAGGCTCTGGGGCCAACGTCCTGACTTTC	CASSQATGSGANVLTF
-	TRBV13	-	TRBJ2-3	TGTGCCAGCAGATCAATAGCGGATTCATTCCCGGATACGCAGTATTTT	CASRSIADSFPDTQYF
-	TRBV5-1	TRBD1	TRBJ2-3	TGCGCCAGCAACCATCCGGGACAGGGAGATACGCAGTATTTT	CASNHPGQGDTQYF
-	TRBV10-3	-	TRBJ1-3	TGTGCCATCAGTGCAGCCTACAGGACCTCTGGAAACACCATATATTTT	CAISAAYRTSGNTIYF
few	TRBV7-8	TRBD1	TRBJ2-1	TGTGCCAGCAGCACAGACAGGGCCAATGAGCAGTTCTTC	CASSTDRANEQFF
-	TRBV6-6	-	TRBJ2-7	TGTGCCAGCAGCCGCAATGAGGACGGCGAGCAGTACTTC	CASSRNEDGEQYF
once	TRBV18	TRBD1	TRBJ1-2	TGTGCCAGCTCACCGACGGGGGGACAGGGGTTGCTTGGCTACACCTTC	CASSPTGGQGLLGYTF
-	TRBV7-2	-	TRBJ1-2	TGTGCCAGCAGCTTATATGCCGCCAATGGCTACACCTTC	CASSLYAANGYTF
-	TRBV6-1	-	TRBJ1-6	TGTGCCAGCAGTGTACAGGTTTATAATTCACCCCTCCACTTT	CASSVQVYNSPLHF
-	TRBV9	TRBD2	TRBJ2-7	TGTGCCAGCAGTGGGGTCCTAGCGGGAGATGGCGAGCAGTACTTC	CASSGVLAGDGEQYF
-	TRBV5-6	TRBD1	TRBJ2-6	TGTGCCAGCAGCGCCCGGGACAGGGCGTCTGGGGCCAACGTCCTGACTTTC	CASSARDRASGANVLTF
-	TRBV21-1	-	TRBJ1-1	TGTGCCAGCAGCAAGGGACAGGGTACGGAAGCTTTCTTT	CASSKGQGTEAFF
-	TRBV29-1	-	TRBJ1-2	TGCAGCGTTGGAGCCCAAACTCTAGCTAACTATGGCTACACCTTC	CSVGAQTLANYGYTF
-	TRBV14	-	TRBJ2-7	TGTGCCAGCAGCCAAGATACCGCAGGATCCTTCTCCTACGAGCAGTACTTC	CASSQDTAGSFSYEQYF
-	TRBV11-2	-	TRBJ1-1	TGTGCCAGCAGCTTAGTACGGGGAGGGACTGAAGCTTTCTTT	CASSLVRGGTEAFF
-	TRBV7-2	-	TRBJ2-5	TGTGCCAGCAGCTTAGAATCGGGGAGAGAGACCCAGTACTTC	CASSLESGRETQYF
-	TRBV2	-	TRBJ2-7	TGTGCCAGCTCGGCCGGGGGCACCTTAACCTACGAGCAGTACTTC	CASSAGGTLTYEQYF